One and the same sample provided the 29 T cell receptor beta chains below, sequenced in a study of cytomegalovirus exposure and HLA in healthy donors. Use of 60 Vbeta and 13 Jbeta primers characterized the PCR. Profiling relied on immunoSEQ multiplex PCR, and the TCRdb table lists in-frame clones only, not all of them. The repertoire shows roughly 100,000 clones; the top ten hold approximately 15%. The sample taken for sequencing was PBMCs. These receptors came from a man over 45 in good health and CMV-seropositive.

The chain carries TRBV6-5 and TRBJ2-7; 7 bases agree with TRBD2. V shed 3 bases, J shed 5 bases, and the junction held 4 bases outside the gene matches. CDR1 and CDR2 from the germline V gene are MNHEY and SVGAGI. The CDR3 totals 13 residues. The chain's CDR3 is CASSYRGSHEQYV. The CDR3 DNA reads TGTGCCAGCAGTTATCGCGGGAGCCACGAGCAGTACGTC.

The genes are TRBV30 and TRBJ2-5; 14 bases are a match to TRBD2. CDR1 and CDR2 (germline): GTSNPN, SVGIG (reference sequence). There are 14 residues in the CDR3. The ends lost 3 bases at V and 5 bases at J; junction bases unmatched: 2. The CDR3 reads CAWSRTSGRETQYF. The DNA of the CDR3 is TGTGCCTGGAGCAGGACTAGCGGGAGGGAGACCCAGTACTTC.

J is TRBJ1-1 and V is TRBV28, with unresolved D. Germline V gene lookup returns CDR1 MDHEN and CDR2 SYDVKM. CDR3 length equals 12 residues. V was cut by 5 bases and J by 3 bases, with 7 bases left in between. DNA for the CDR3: TGTGCCAGCAGTCGGACTCACACTGAAGCTTTCTTT. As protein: CASSRTHTEAFF.

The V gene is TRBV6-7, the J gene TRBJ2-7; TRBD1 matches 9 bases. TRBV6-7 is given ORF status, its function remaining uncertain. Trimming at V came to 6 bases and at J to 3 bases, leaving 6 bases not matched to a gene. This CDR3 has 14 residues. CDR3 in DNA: TGTGCCAGCAGCCCCCGGGACAGGGTCTACGAGCAGTACGTC. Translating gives CASSPRDRVYEQYV.

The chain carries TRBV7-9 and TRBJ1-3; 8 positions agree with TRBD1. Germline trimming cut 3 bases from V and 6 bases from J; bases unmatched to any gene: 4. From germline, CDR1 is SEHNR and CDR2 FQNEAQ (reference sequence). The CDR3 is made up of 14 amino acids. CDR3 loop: CASSFGQGVNTIYF. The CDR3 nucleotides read TGTGCCAGCAGCTTCGGACAGGGTGTAAACACCATATATTTT.

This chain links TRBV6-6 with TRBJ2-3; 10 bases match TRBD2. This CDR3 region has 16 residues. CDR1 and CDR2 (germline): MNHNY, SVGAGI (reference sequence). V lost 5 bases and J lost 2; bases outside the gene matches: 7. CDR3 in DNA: TGTGCCAGCAGTCCCCCGACTAGCGGGTACACAGATACGCAGTATTTT. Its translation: CASSPPTSGYTDTQYF.

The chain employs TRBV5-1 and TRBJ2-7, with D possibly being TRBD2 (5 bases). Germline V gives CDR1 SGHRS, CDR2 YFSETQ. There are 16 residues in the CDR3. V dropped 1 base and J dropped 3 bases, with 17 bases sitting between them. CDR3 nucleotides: TGCGCCAGCAGCTTGATAGGAGGCCAGACTTACTACGAGCAGTACTTC. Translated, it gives CASSLIGGQTYYEQYF.

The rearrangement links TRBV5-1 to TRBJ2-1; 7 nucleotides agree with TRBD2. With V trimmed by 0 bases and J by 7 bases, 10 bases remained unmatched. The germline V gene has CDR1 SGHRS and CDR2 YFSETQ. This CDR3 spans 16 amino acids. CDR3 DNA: TGCGCCAGCAGCTTGGCCTGGGGGGGGGAGTGGAATGAGCAGTTCTTC. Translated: CASSLAWGGEWNEQFF.

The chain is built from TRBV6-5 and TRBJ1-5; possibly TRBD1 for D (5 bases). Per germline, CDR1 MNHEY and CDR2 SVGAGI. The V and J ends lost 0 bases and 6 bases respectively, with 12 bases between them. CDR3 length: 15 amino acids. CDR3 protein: CASSYSGGVGQPQHF. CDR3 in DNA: TGTGCCAGCAGTTACTCCGGGGGGGTCGGTCAGCCCCAGCATTTT.

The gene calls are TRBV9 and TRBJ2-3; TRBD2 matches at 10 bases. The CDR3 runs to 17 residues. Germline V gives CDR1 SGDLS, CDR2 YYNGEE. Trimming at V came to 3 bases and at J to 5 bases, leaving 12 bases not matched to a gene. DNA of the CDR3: TGTGCCAGCAGCGCGAGGACTAGCGGCTGGAGGGGAGATACGCAGTATTTT. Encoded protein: CASSARTSGWRGDTQYF.

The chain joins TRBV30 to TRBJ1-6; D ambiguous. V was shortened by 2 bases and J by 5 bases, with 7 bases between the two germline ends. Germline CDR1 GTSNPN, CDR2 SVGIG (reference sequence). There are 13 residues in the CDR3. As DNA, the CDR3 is TGTGCCTGGAGTTCGGGAAATAATTCACCCCTCCACTTT. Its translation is CAWSSGNNSPLHF.

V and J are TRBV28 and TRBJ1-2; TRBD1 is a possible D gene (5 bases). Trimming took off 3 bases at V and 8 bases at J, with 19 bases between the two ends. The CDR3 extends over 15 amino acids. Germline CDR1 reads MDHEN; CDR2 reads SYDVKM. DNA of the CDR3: TGTGCCAGCAGTTTCCCTTCGGGGGAGAGGGCCGGCTACACCTTC. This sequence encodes CASSFPSGERAGYTF.

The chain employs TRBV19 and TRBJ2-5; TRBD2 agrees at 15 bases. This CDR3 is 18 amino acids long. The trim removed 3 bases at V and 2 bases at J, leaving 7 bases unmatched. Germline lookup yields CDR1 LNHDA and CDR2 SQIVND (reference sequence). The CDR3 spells CASSIHPGTSGRQETQYF. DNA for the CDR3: TGTGCCAGTAGTATCCATCCTGGGACTAGCGGGAGGCAAGAGACCCAGTACTTC.

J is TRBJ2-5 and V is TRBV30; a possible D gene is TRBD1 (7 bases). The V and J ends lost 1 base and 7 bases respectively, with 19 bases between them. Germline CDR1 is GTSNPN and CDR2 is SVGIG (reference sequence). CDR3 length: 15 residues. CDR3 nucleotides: TGTGCCTGGAGTGGGCCAGGGGGGTTCCGGGGGACCCAGTACTTC. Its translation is CAWSGPGGFRGTQYF.

The CDR3 sequence: CATSSGLIYEQYF. The CDR3, as DNA: TGTGCCACCAGCAGCGGACTTATCTACGAGCAGTACTTC. The chain uses TRBV15 and TRBJ2-7, with D perhaps TRBD2 (5 bases). Germline CDR1 reads LNHNV; CDR2 reads YYDKDF (reference sequence). This CDR3 is 13 amino acids long. Between the trimmed V and J ends, which lost 3 bases and 3 bases, there was a span of 9 bases.

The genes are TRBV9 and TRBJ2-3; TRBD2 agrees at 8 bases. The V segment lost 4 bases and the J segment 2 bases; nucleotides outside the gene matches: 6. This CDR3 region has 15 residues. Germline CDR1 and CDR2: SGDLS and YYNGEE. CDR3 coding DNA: TGTGCCAGCAGCTTTAGCGGGGATACCACAGATACGCAGTATTTT. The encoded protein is CASSFSGDTTDTQYF.

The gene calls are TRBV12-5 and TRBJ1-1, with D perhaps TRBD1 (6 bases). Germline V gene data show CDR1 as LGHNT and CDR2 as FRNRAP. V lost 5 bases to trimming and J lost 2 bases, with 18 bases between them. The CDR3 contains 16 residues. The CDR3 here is CASGPRHRAVNTEAFF. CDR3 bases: TGTGCTAGTGGTCCTCGGCACAGGGCCGTTAACACTGAAGCTTTCTTT. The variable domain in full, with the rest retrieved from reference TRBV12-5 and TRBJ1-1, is DARVTQTPRHKVTEMGQEVTMRCQPILGHNTVFWYRQTMMQGLELLAYFRNRAPLDDSGMPKDRFSAEMPDATLATLKIQPSEPRDSAVYFCASGPRHRAVNTEAFFGQGTRLTVV.

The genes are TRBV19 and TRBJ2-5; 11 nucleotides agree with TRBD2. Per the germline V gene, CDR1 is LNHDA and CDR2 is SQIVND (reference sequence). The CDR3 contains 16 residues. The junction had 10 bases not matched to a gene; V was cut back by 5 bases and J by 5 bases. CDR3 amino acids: CASSVSLAGVWETQYF. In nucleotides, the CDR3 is TGTGCCAGTAGTGTCTCACTAGCGGGAGTTTGGGAGACCCAGTACTTC. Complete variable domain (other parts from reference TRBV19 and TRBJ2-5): DGGITQSPKYLFRKEGQNVTLSCEQNLNHDAMYWYRQDPGQGLRLIYYSQIVNDFQKGDIAEGYSVSREKKESFPLTVTSAQKNPTAFYLCASSVSLAGVWETQYFGPGTRLLVL.

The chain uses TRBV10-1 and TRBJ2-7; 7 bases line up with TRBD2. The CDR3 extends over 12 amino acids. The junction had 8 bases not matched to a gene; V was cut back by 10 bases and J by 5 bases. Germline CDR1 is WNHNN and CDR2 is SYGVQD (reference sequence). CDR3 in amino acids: CAIPREAHEQYF. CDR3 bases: TGCGCCATCCCTCGGGAGGCCCACGAGCAGTACTTC.

The CDR3 DNA is TGTGCCAGCAGCCAAGATCGGGGAAACTATGGCTACACCTTC. It codes for CASSQDRGNYGYTF. The gene calls are TRBV4-2 and TRBJ1-2; no definite D call. The length of the CDR3 is 14 residues. The V end was cut by 0 bases, the J end by 2 bases, with 7 bases between. In germline, CDR1 is LGHNA, CDR2 YNFKEQ.

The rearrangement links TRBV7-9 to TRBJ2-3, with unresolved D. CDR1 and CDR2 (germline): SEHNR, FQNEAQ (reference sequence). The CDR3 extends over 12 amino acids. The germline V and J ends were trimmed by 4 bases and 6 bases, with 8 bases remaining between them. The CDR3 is CASSSVGDTQYF. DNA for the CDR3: TGTGCCAGCAGCTCAGTCGGGGATACGCAGTATTTT.

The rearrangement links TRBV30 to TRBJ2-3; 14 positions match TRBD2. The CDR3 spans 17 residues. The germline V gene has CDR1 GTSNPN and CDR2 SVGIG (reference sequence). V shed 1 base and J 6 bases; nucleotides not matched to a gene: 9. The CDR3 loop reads CAWSAGTSGSFGDTQYF. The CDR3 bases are TGTGCCTGGAGTGCCGGGACTAGCGGGAGCTTTGGGGATACGCAGTATTTT.

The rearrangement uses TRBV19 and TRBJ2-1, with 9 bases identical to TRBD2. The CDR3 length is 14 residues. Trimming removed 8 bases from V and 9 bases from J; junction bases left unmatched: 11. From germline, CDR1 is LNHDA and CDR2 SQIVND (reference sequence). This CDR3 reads CASSEAGGRGEQFF. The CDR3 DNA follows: TGTGCCAGTTCGGAAGCGGGAGGTCGGGGTGAGCAGTTCTTC.

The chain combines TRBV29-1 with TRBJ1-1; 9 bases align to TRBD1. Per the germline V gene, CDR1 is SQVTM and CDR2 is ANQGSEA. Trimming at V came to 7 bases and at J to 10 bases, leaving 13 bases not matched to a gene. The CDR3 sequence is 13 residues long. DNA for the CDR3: TGCAGCGGGCAGGGACAGGGTAAAGTAGGAGCTTTCTTT. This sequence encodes CSGQGQGKVGAFF. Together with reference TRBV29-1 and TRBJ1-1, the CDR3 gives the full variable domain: SAVISQKPSRDICQRGTSLTIQCQVDSQVTMMFWYRQQPGQSLTLIATANQGSEATYESGFVIDKFPISRPNLTFSTLTVSNMSPEDSSIYLCSGQGQGKVGAFFGQGTRLTVV.

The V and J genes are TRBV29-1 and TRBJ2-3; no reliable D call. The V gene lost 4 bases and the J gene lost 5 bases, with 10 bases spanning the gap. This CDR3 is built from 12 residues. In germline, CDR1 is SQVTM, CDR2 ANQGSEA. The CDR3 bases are TGCAGCGTTGGAAGGAGTAGAGATACGCAGTATTTT. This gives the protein CSVGRSRDTQYF.

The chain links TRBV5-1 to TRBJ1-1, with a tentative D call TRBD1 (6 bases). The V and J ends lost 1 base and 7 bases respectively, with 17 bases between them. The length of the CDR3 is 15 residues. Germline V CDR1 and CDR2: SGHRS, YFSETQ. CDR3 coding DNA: TGCGCCAGCAGCTTGAGGGCGAATGAACAGGGTGAAGCTTTCTTT. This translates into CASSLRANEQGEAFF.

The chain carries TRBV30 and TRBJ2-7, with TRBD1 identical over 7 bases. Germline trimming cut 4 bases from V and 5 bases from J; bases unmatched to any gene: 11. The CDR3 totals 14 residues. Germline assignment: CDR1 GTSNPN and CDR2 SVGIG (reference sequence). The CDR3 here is CAWTPPGQRNEQYF. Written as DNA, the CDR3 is TGTGCCTGGACCCCTCCGGGACAGCGCAACGAGCAGTACTTC.

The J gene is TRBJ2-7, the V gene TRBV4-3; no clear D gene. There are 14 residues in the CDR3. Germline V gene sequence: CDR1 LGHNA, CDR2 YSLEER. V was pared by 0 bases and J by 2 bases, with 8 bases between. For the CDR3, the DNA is TGCGCCAGCAGCCAAGAGGAAGGAGCCTACGAGCAGTACTTC. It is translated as CASSQEEGAYEQYF.

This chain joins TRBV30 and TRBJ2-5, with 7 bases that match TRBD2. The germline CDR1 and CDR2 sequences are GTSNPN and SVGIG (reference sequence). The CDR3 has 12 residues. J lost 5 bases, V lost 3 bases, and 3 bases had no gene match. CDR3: CAWSFGGETQYF. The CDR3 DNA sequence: TGTGCCTGGAGCTTCGGGGGGGAGACCCAGTACTTC.